The 10 T cell receptor beta chains listed next were all sequenced from one sample in a study of blood T cell repertoires in COVID-19. Produced via immunoSEQ multiplex PCR; TCRdb's table is partial and in-frame only. The repertoire has about 50,000 clones, roughly 83% of them found once; the top ten carry over 2%. The specimen was peripheral blood. The receptors were gathered from a woman aged 60 to 75 with acute or convalescent COVID-19.

The chain has TRBV6-4 and TRBJ1-1; D possibly corresponds to TRBD1 (5 bases). CDR1 and CDR2 from the germline V gene are MRHNA and SNTAGT. This CDR3 region has 13 residues. The germline V and J ends were trimmed by 5 bases and 2 bases, with 9 bases remaining between them. CDR3 coding DNA: TGTGCCAGCAGTCCAACAGGAAACACTGAAGCTTTCTTT. As protein: CASSPTGNTEAFF.

V gene TRBV5-1 combines with J gene TRBJ2-1, with 10 bases matching TRBD2. The length of the CDR3 is 17 residues. Germline V gene data show CDR1 as SGHRS and CDR2 as YFSETQ. The junction had 8 bases not matched to a gene; V was cut back by 0 bases and J by 5 bases. In DNA form, the CDR3 reads TGCGCCAGCAGCTTGGCGGGGTTAGCGGGAGGAAACAATGAGCAGTTCTTC. Translating gives CASSLAGLAGGNNEQFF.

The CDR3 protein is CASSLSPRKTGAFF. The CDR3, as DNA: TGTGCCAGCAGCTTAAGCCCGCGGAAGACAGGAGCTTTCTTT. The J gene is TRBJ1-1, the V gene TRBV7-2; D possibly corresponds to TRBD1 (6 bases). Germline-derived CDR1 and CDR2 are SGHTA and FQGNSA. The CDR3 is 14 residues long. Trimming removed 2 bases from V and 10 bases from J, with 17 bases in between.

The rearrangement joins TRBV12-3 or TRBV12-4 to TRBJ1-2; possibly TRBD1 for D (6 bases). The germline V and J ends were trimmed by 3 bases and 5 bases, with 7 bases remaining between them. The CDR3 runs to 12 residues. The CDR3 region has the DNA TGTGCCAGCAGTTTCGGACAGTATGGCTACACCTTC. This codes for CASSFGQYGYTF.

A note on this clone: The same CDR3 is also encoded by other DNA sequences in this sample. The genes are TRBV6-1 and TRBJ1-2; a possible D gene is TRBD1 (6 bases). Per germline, CDR1 MNHNS and CDR2 SASEGT. Trimming took 3 bases from V and 3 from J, leaving 11 bases between them. The CDR3 runs 14 residues. CDR3 in amino acids: CASSEGGLDYGYTF. Here the CDR3 DNA reads TGTGCCAGCAGTGAGGGGGGGCTCGACTATGGCTACACCTTC.

V and J are TRBV4-2 and TRBJ2-2; D is ambiguous. The germline V and J ends were trimmed by 7 bases and 0 bases, with 12 bases remaining between them. Germline assignment: CDR1 LGHNA and CDR2 YNFKEQ. This CDR3 has 15 residues. CDR3 nucleotide sequence: TGTGCCAGCACCTCAGGTAGTTCGAACACCGGGGAGCTGTTTTTT. Its translation is CASTSGSSNTGELFF.

The chain joins TRBV20-1 to TRBJ2-3; 7 bases match TRBD1. Germline loops: CDR1 DFQATT, CDR2 SNEGSKA (reference sequence). This CDR3 is built from 11 residues. V lost 4 bases, J lost 11 bases, and 6 bases stayed unmatched. The CDR3 loop is CSAKSPGGQYF. The CDR3 coding sequence is TGCAGTGCTAAATCGCCAGGGGGGCAGTATTTT.

The gene calls are TRBV28 and TRBJ2-1; D not resolved. Germline lookup yields CDR1 MDHEN and CDR2 SYDVKM. The CDR3 contains 14 residues. V was cut by 6 bases and J by 0 bases, with 9 bases left in between. CDR3 DNA sequence: TGTGCCAGCAGATCGGGTAGCTCCTACAATGAGCAGTTCTTC. As protein: CASRSGSSYNEQFF.

This clone was picked up a small number of times. The chain links TRBV18 to TRBJ2-1, with D maybe TRBD1 (6 bases). The V and J ends lost 6 bases and 7 bases respectively, with 25 bases between them. The CDR3 contains 17 residues. CDR1 is KGHSH and CDR2 is LQKENI in the germline V gene. CDR3 in DNA: TGTGCCAGCTCGTTCCTAGAGGAACAGGGACCCGCAAATGAGCAGTTCTTC. It specifies CASSFLEEQGPANEQFF.

The rearrangement uses TRBV30 and TRBJ1-2; D gene uncertain. Per germline, CDR1 GTSNPN and CDR2 SVGIG (reference sequence). The CDR3 is 13 amino acids. Trimming took off 4 bases at V and 4 bases at J, with 13 bases between the two ends. The CDR3 region is CAWKLPTLYGYTF. The CDR3 DNA reads as TGTGCCTGGAAACTTCCCACCCTCTATGGCTACACCTTC.